Below, 14 T cell receptor beta chains from the same sample are listed, as sequenced in a study of cytomegalovirus exposure and HLA in healthy donors. The PCR was carried out with 60 Vbeta primers and 13 Jbeta primers. Some clones are missing from TCRdb's copy, which holds only in-frame ones; the method was immunoSEQ multiplex PCR. The sample shows 170,000 or so clones, over 60% of them seen only once. Material for sequencing was PBMCs. The receptors come from a woman aged 40-49 years in good health and CMV-seronegative.

This rearrangement joins TRBV15 to TRBJ1-5, with D uncertain. Germline V gives CDR1 LNHNV, CDR2 YYDKDF (reference sequence). The CDR3 totals 14 residues. Trimming left V 2 bases short and J 9 bases short, with 14 bases between. CDR3 coding DNA: TGTGCCACCAGCAGAAAAAGTGAGGCTGCGCCCCAGCATTTT. This encodes CATSRKSEAAPQHF. The whole variable domain, filled in from reference TRBV15 and TRBJ1-5, reads DAMVIQNPRYQVTQFGKPVTLSCSQTLNHNVMYWYQQKSSQAPKLLFHYYDKDFNNEADTPDNFQSRRPNTSFCFLDIRSPGLGDTAMYLCATSRKSEAAPQHFGDGTRLSIL.

This clone was seen more than once but under ten times. V usage is TRBV19 and J usage is TRBJ1-5; 7 bases are shared with TRBD1. Looked up from germline, CDR1 is LNHDA and CDR2 is SQIVND (reference sequence). The CDR3 is 13 amino acids. Trimming cost V 5 bases and J 6 bases; bases outside gene matches: 4. The CDR3 DNA reads as TGTGCCAGTAGTTTGCAGGGGGGTCAGCCCCAGCATTTT. Its translation: CASSLQGGQPQHF.

This clone was counted only a few times. The rearrangement joins TRBV19 to TRBJ1-4; D unresolved. Germline V gene data show CDR1 as LNHDA and CDR2 as SQIVND (reference sequence). Trimming removed 3 bases at V and 5 bases at J, with 19 bases between. The CDR3 loop spans 17 amino acids. The CDR3 protein is CASSMETPLNYNEKLFF. CDR3 sequence (DNA): TGTGCCAGTAGTATGGAGACCCCTTTAAACTACAATGAAAAACTGTTTTTT. The full variable domain, rest sourced from reference TRBV19 and TRBJ1-4, is DGGITQSPKYLFRKEGQNVTLSCEQNLNHDAMYWYRQDPGQGLRLIYYSQIVNDFQKGDIAEGYSVSREKKESFPLTVTSAQKNPTAFYLCASSMETPLNYNEKLFFGSGTQLSVL.

Concerning this clone itself: At one end the junction does not follow the germline gene, possibly because of a read error. Written as DNA, the CDR3 is TGCGCCAGCAGCTTGGGACTAGCGGGGACCACCGGAGAGCTGTTTTTT. Residues: CASSLGLAGTTGELFF. The rearrangement uses TRBV5-1 and TRBJ2-2; 11 nucleotides align to TRBD2. Germline lookup yields CDR1 SGHRS and CDR2 YFSETQ. The CDR3 sequence is 16 residues long.

In DNA form, the CDR3 reads TGTGCCAGCAGTTTCCTACTATCGGGAGATACGCAGTATTTT. Its translation is CASSFLLSGDTQYF. V is TRBV27 and J is TRBJ2-3; the D is unclear. Trimming removed 3 bases at V and 5 bases at J, with 12 bases between. Germline CDR1 MNHEY, CDR2 SMNVEV (reference sequence). The CDR3 has 14 amino acids.

The V and J genes are TRBV25-1 and TRBJ1-1, with D possibly TRBD1 on 6 matching bases. The CDR3 has 15 amino acids. V lost 3 bases to trimming and J lost 3 bases, with 14 bases between them. CDR1 and CDR2 from the germline V gene are MGHDK and SYGVNS. CDR3 residues: CASSDTTSGDTEAFF. The DNA of the CDR3 is TGTGCCAGCAGTGACACGACGTCAGGGGACACTGAAGCTTTCTTT.

This clone was detected once. The rearrangement uses TRBV5-1 and TRBJ1-1; 7 positions agree with TRBD1. The ends lost 6 bases at V and 3 bases at J; junction bases unmatched: 11. Looked up from germline, CDR1 is SGHRS and CDR2 is YFSETQ. CDR3 length: 15 residues. The CDR3 sequence: CASTPPDRVYTEAFF. For the CDR3, the DNA is TGCGCCAGCACCCCCCCCGACAGGGTGTACACTGAAGCTTTCTTT. Supplemented by reference TRBV5-1 and TRBJ1-1, the full variable domain reads KAGVTQTPRYLIKTRGQQVTLSCSPISGHRSVSWYQQTPGQGLQFLFEYFSETQRNKGNFPGRFSGRQFSNSRSEMNVSTLELGDSALYLCASTPPDRVYTEAFFGQGTRLTVV.

This chain connects TRBV18 to TRBJ1-5; D remains ambiguous. Trimming removed 3 bases from V and 0 bases from J, with 21 bases in between. The CDR3 covers 19 residues. The V gene's germline CDR1 is KGHSH and CDR2 LQKENI. The CDR3 coding sequence is TGTGCCAGCTCACCGTCCCGGGGAGGGCGCGACCATAGCAATCAGCCCCAGCATTTT. Translation: CASSPSRGGRDHSNQPQHF.

V gene TRBV2 combines with J gene TRBJ1-1, with TRBD1 identical over 7 bases. V dropped 7 bases and J dropped 0; count of bases not matched to a gene: 11. CDR3 length equals 16 residues. The germline V gene has CDR1 SNHLY and CDR2 FYNNEI. The CDR3: CASKERTGGLNTEAFF. CDR3 sequence (DNA): TGTGCCAGCAAAGAAAGGACAGGAGGTCTGAACACTGAAGCTTTCTTT. The variable domain in full, completed from reference TRBV2 and TRBJ1-1, reads EPEVTQTPSHQVTQMGQEVILRCVPISNHLYFYWYRQILGQKVEFLVSFYNNEISEKSEIFDDQFSVERPDGSNFTLKIRSTKLEDSAMYFCASKERTGGLNTEAFFGQGTRLTVV.

The rearrangement uses TRBV5-1 and TRBJ1-1; 8 bases agree with TRBD1. The CDR3 length is 13 residues. The V gene end was trimmed by 5 bases and the J gene end by 2 bases; junction bases not matched to a gene: 2. Germline V gives CDR1 SGHRS, CDR2 YFSETQ. This CDR3 is CASRDRGNTEAFF. Written as DNA, the CDR3 is TGCGCCAGCAGAGACAGGGGAAACACTGAAGCTTTCTTT.

The CDR3 protein is CASSPGAPGETYEQYF. The DNA of the CDR3 is TGTGCCAGCTCACCAGGGGCACCAGGCGAGACCTACGAGCAGTACTTC. The chain carries TRBV18 and TRBJ2-7; D perhaps matches TRBD1 (5 bases). Trimming stripped 2 bases from V and 2 bases from J, with 16 bases between. Germline V gives CDR1 KGHSH, CDR2 LQKENI. This CDR3 region has 16 residues.

The chain combines TRBV2 with TRBJ2-1; TRBD2 aligns across 13 bases. Per germline, CDR1 SNHLY and CDR2 FYNNEI. V lost 3 bases and J lost 6; bases outside the gene matches: 11. The CDR3 consists of 18 residues. CDR3 DNA sequence: TGTGCCAGCAGTGACCGAGGGACTAGCGGGGTTCAGTTCAATGAGCAGTTCTTC. Translation gives CASSDRGTSGVQFNEQFF.

The CDR3 region is CASSADRGPEAFF. Written as DNA, the CDR3 is TGCGCCAGCAGTGCCGACAGGGGGCCTGAAGCTTTCTTT. V and J are TRBV10-2 and TRBJ1-1, with TRBD1 matching 10 bases. This CDR3 is 13 amino acids long. V shed 4 bases and J 6 bases; nucleotides not matched to a gene: 2. CDR1 and CDR2 (germline): WSHSY, SAAADI.

The rearrangement links TRBV2 to TRBJ2-3; D possibly corresponds to TRBD1 (5 bases). Between the trimmed V and J ends, which lost 7 bases and 4 bases, there was a span of 15 bases. Germline CDR1 is SNHLY and CDR2 is FYNNEI. There are 14 residues in the CDR3. DNA for the CDR3: TGTGCCAGCACCCGGGTGGGGCCGGCAGATACGCAGTATTTT. It translates to CASTRVGPADTQYF.